This passage covers 15 T cell receptor beta chains from one sample sequenced in a study of blood T cell repertoires in COVID-19. Sequencing was performed with immunoSEQ multiplex PCR; in TCRdb, only in-frame clones are kept and a portion is missing. The sample records some 110,000 clones, around 83% being singletons. Sequences were obtained from peripheral blood. The receptors here all came from an elderly woman with active or convalescent COVID-19.

The chain uses TRBV27 and TRBJ2-7, with 12 bases matching TRBD2. V was pared by 6 bases and J by 2 bases, with 8 bases of the junction left unmatched. This CDR3 spans 16 amino acids. Germline V gene sequence: CDR1 MNHEY, CDR2 SMNVEV (reference sequence). The CDR3 DNA is TGTGCCAGCAGCGTCCTACTAGCGGGAGGACCCTACGAGCAGTACTTC. It codes for CASSVLLAGGPYEQYF.

This clone has more than one count but fewer than ten. The rearrangement uses TRBV4-2 and TRBJ2-7, with D unclear. The germline V gene encodes CDR1 LGHNA and CDR2 YNFKEQ. Trimming took off 0 bases at V and 3 bases at J, with 3 bases between the two ends. The CDR3 is made up of 12 amino acids. CDR3 coding DNA: TGTGCCAGCAGCCAAGATAACTACGAGCAGTACTTC. This gives the protein CASSQDNYEQYF.

The rearrangement joins TRBV25-1 to TRBJ2-5; 10 bases match TRBD2. The CDR3 contains 15 residues. The ends lost 6 bases at V and 9 bases at J; junction bases unmatched: 13. The germline V gene encodes CDR1 MGHDK and CDR2 SYGVNS. This CDR3 is CASSAAGLAGAAQYF. Written as DNA, the CDR3 is TGTGCCAGCAGCGCGGCAGGGCTAGCGGGGGCGGCCCAGTACTTC.

The CDR3 nucleotides are TGTGCCAGCAGTTACTCGATCCGCAGAAAGATCACAGATACGCAGTATTTT. Its protein is CASSYSIRRKITDTQYF. The chain combines TRBV6-2 or TRBV6-3 with TRBJ2-3; D unresolved. V lost 0 bases, J lost 2 bases, and 15 bases lay in between. The germline V gene encodes CDR1 MNHEY and CDR2 SVGEGT. The CDR3 contains 17 residues.

This clone has at least ten counts. The V call is TRBV27, the J call TRBJ2-7; the match to TRBD1 covers 7 bases. V was clipped by 9 bases and J by 2 bases; unmatched bases: 1. The CDR3 sequence is 11 residues long. Germline-derived CDR1 and CDR2 are MNHEY and SMNVEV (reference sequence). The CDR3 sequence is CARDRTYEQYF. CDR3 sequence (DNA): TGTGCCAGGGACAGGACCTACGAGCAGTACTTC.

The chain recombines TRBV5-8 with TRBJ1-5; TRBD1 matches 7 bases. This CDR3 has 15 residues. Germline assignment: CDR1 SGHTS and CDR2 YDEGEE. Germline trimming cut 4 bases from V and 1 base from J; bases unmatched to any gene: 5. The CDR3 DNA is TGTGCCAGCAGCCGACAGGGCGGAAGCAATCAGCCCCAGCATTTT. It codes for CASSRQGGSNQPQHF.

The gene calls are TRBV5-1 and TRBJ1-2; 8 bases are a match to TRBD1. The CDR3 is made up of 14 amino acids. V was pared by 0 bases and J by 2 bases, with 0 bases of the junction left unmatched. CDR1 is SGHRS, CDR2 YFSETQ, per germline. The CDR3 loop is CASSLGDRNYGYTF. In nucleotides, the CDR3 is TGCGCCAGCAGCTTGGGGGACAGGAACTATGGCTACACCTTC.

The chain employs TRBV3-1 (or the pseudogene TRBV3-2) and TRBJ2-5; 8 bases fit TRBD2. Germline V gives CDR1 LGHDT, CDR2 YNNKEL (reference sequence). The CDR3 length is 16 residues. J gave up 0 bases and V 1 base, and 4 bases lay outside the gene matches. As DNA, the CDR3 is TGTGCCAGCAGCCAAGTAACTAGCGGAAACCAAGAGACCCAGTACTTC. Translating it yields CASSQVTSGNQETQYF.

As to this clone: The same CDR3 can be traced to other DNA sequences in this sample. The chain employs TRBV7-8 and TRBJ1-3; 10 bases are shared with TRBD1. The germline V gene encodes CDR1 SGHVS and CDR2 FQNEAQ. V dropped 1 base and J dropped 4; count of bases not matched to a gene: 4. The length of the CDR3 is 16 residues. The CDR3 loop reads CASSLGQGASGNTIYF. DNA for the CDR3: TGTGCCAGCAGCTTAGGACAGGGGGCTTCGGGAAACACCATATATTTT.

V gene TRBV9 combines with J gene TRBJ2-1; D is ambiguous. Germline loops: CDR1 SGDLS, CDR2 YYNGEE. CDR3 size: 12 residues. V was clipped by 3 bases and J by 6 bases, with 7 bases between them. In nucleotides, the CDR3 is TGTGCCAGCAGCGCCCAATTCAATGAGCAGTTCTTC. This sequence encodes CASSAQFNEQFF.

DNA of the CDR3: TGTGCCAGCGGTAGGCGGGTACCATCCTACGAGCAGTACTTC. Amino acids: CASGRRVPSYEQYF. The chain has TRBV6-5 and TRBJ2-7, with D possibly TRBD2 on 5 matching bases. This CDR3 region has 14 residues. V dropped 8 bases and J dropped 1 base, with 15 bases sitting between them. Germline V gene sequence: CDR1 MNHEY, CDR2 SVGAGI.

The V call is TRBV11-1, the J call TRBJ2-7, with 7 bases aligning to TRBD1. Germline CDR1 and CDR2: SGHAT and FQDESV (reference sequence). J was trimmed by 6 bases and V by 5 bases; bases with no gene match: 10. The CDR3 runs 14 residues. The CDR3 reads CASSTQQGLGEQYF. The CDR3 DNA reads as TGTGCCAGCAGCACGCAACAGGGGCTTGGCGAGCAGTACTTC.

The table lists this clone with a count of one. The CDR3 is CASSYGQGAYSPLHF. The CDR3, as DNA: TGTGCCAGCAGCTATGGACAGGGGGCTTATTCACCCCTCCACTTT. The genes are TRBV13 and TRBJ1-6; TRBD1 matches at 11 bases. The CDR3 loop spans 15 amino acids. CDR1 is PRHDT, CDR2 FYEKMQ, per germline (reference sequence). V trimming: 4 bases; J trimming: 8 bases; junction bases outside the gene matches: 4.

This chain connects TRBV19 to TRBJ1-2, with D tentatively TRBD1 (5 bases). The CDR3 covers 16 residues. V gave up 5 bases and J gave up 8 bases, with 24 bases separating them. CDR1 is LNHDA, CDR2 SQIVND, per germline (reference sequence). CDR3 sequence reads: CASSAPSGGYLRGYTF. As DNA, the CDR3 is TGTGCCAGTAGTGCCCCTTCTGGGGGGTACCTTCGGGGCTACACCTTC.

This clone was found a few times. The V gene is TRBV7-9, the J gene TRBJ2-2, with TRBD2 identical over 8 bases. V lost 5 bases to trimming and J lost 2 bases; unmatched junction nucleotides: 10. This CDR3 region has 17 residues. From germline, CDR1 is SEHNR and CDR2 FQNEAQ (reference sequence). CDR3 sequence reads: CASSPRGGGRNTGELFF. CDR3 coding DNA: TGTGCCAGCAGCCCCCGGGGCGGGGGGCGTAACACCGGGGAGCTGTTTTTT.